This T cell receptor beta chain originates from a study of cytomegalovirus exposure and HLA in healthy donors. This CDR3 region has 15 residues. From germline, CDR1 is MDHEN and CDR2 SYDVKM. V lost 5 bases, J lost 6 bases, and 10 bases stayed unmatched. While the first cohort had around 700 subjects, the donors belonged to the separate validation cohort of about 120 subjects. Produced via immunoSEQ multiplex PCR; TCRdb's table is partial and in-frame only. The sample carries 100,000 to 150,000 clones, about 96% recorded once. The V gene is TRBV28, the J gene TRBJ2-4, with 7 bases that match TRBD1. The receptor was derived from a man younger than 35 in good health and CMV-seronegative. The sample taken for sequencing was PBMCs. The CDR3 nucleotides read TGTGCCAGCAGTACACAGGGGACAACAGGAAACATTCAGTACTTC. The encoded protein is CASSTQGTTGNIQYF.